This TCR beta chain was recorded in a study of blood T cell repertoires in COVID-19 (dated by TCRdb to the early 2020s). Notes on the research overall: Samples covering the acute and convalescent phases of COVID-19 were provided by collaborators in the United States, Italy and Spain. The prospective study material was composed of cDNA or gDNA derived from T cells, B-cell-depleted T cells, or PBMCs. Sample metadata almost always included a de-identified subject ID, COVID-19 status, age in years and sex. The dataset comprised deeply sampled blood TCRbeta repertoires from subjects exposed to, actively infected with, or recovered from COVID-19. The repertoires were released in a freely available public database meant as a resource for research on the immune response to SARS-CoV-2. HLA class I and class II types, where available, came from metadata supplied by the sample provider rather than from assay-based typing. The samples were drawn from two sources: the first 160 participants of the ongoing ImmuneRACE study, and approximately 1,300 subjects contributed by 6 global collaborators.

For this clone: Which antigen it targets is not known. No base qualities exist here, and no much larger clone lies one base off it.

Enrolling through a virtual design, the prospective study's participants ranged in age from roughly 18 to 100 years and lived across roughly 24 United States geographic areas. In the prospective study, cohorts were assigned on the basis of participant-reported clinical history obtained from a screening survey and a study questionnaire. ImmuneRACE Cohort 3 recovered participants were defined by two consecutive negative NP/OP PCR tests, healthcare professional clearance, or symptom resolution. In the prospective study, whole blood, serum and a nasopharyngeal or oropharyngeal swab were collected from each participant by mobile phlebotomists. Additional blood draws and questionnaires over an approximately 2-month period could optionally be provided by prospective study participants. Before DNA extraction, blood samples from the prospective study were shipped at room temperature or frozen. Including cysteine and phenylalanine, the CDR3 has 15 amino acids. Solely the CDR3 DNA is kept, with 45 bases framed from the first base. CDR1 and CDR2, per the germline V gene, are SGDLS and YYNGEE. The junction carries 9 bases between V and J, which are trimmed by 0 bases and 2 bases respectively.

Points the paper makes about the study in general: Clinical and demographic metadata were provided uncurated, with the amount varying by source and participant.

The immunoSEQ Assay, a bias-controlled multiplex PCR, was used to amplify TCRbeta CDR3 regions from genomic DNA. The authors' analysis ran thus. Within the assay, amplification of reference gene primers was used to estimate how many nucleated cells each sample contained. Sequence reads were collapsed and filtered to measure the absolute abundance of every unique TCRbeta CDR3 rearrangement. For each sample, productive Simpson clonality was calculated by taking the square root of Simpson's diversity index across productive rearrangements. The source is immuneACCESS, and TCRdb retained only in-frame sequences with V and J called. Part of the clones is not carried over; for the studies checked, unresolved V genes explain less than half of this, and the remainder is unexplained. That table supplies the V and J calls and clone size; D and trimming were determined from the DNA. The sample yields under 200,000 clones; 89% were counted once. About 0.8% of the sample rests with the top ten.

This TCR came from a woman aged 18 to 35 who had recovered from COVID-19. Sequencing was carried out using PBMCs or T cells enriched from blood (not recorded which). The chain was built from TRBV9 and TRBJ2-1; matching of 6 bases hints at TRBD2 as the D gene. The nucleotide sequence is given as TGTGCCAGCAGCGTAGTCGCGGGAACCTACAATGAGCAGTTCTTC. The translation is CASSVVAGTYNEQFF.